A single sample is the source of the 20 T cell receptor beta chains below, sequenced in a study of beta chain features in type 1 diabetes. As every portion of the isolated RNA was reverse transcribed, the sequencing read expressed TCRB transcripts. Produced via immunoSEQ multiplex PCR; TCRdb's table is partial and in-frame only. The sample records fewer than 65,000 clones, approximately 62% being singletons. Sequenced: Tregs from blood. All receptors derive from a woman aged 18-29 years in good health.

The chain recombines TRBV2 with TRBJ2-7; TRBD1 is a possible D gene (6 bases). Trimming took off 5 bases at V and 6 bases at J, with 14 bases between the two ends. The CDR3 contains 13 residues. CDR1 SNHLY and CDR2 FYNNEI come from the germline V gene. The DNA for the CDR3 is TGTGCCAGCAGTTCTACAGGGAAGGGCGAGCAGTACTTC. Its protein is CASSSTGKGEQYF.

This clone was counted a few times. The rearrangement links TRBV5-1 to TRBJ1-1; the D gene is possibly TRBD1 (5 bases). Germline V gives CDR1 SGHRS, CDR2 YFSETQ. The CDR3 consists of 15 residues. V lost 4 bases to trimming and J lost 4 bases, with 17 bases between them. The CDR3 sequence is CASSLDGGRGTEAFF. The CDR3 coding sequence is TGCGCCAGCAGCCTTGACGGGGGTAGGGGCACTGAAGCTTTCTTT.

The gene calls are TRBV7-2 and TRBJ2-3; 9 nucleotides align to TRBD2. J lost 8 bases, V lost 5 bases, and 8 bases had no gene match. In germline, CDR1 is SGHTA, CDR2 FQGNSA. The CDR3 extends over 14 amino acids. DNA for the CDR3: TGTGCCAGCAGCGAGCGGGGGGCCCGAGGTACGCAGTATTTT. Protein: CASSERGARGTQYF.

This chain uses TRBV5-4 with TRBJ2-7; 14 nucleotides line up with TRBD2. Germline V gives CDR1 SGHNT, CDR2 YYREEE (reference sequence). Unmatched junction bases numbered 9, after V lost 4 bases and J lost 6 bases. The CDR3 length is 16 residues. CDR3 nucleotides: TGTGCCAGCAGCACCCGACTAGCGGGAGGGCTGGGCGAGCAGTACTTC. Its protein is CASSTRLAGGLGEQYF.

This clone has only one observation. This chain joins TRBV2 and TRBJ2-1; no clear D. This CDR3 region has 11 residues. Per the germline V gene, CDR1 is SNHLY and CDR2 is FYNNEI. V lost 7 bases and J lost 3, with 4 bases in between. CDR3 bases: TGTGCCAGCACCCGCTACAATGAGCAGTTCTTC. It codes for CASTRYNEQFF.

Only a few counts were recorded for this clone. The V and J genes are TRBV5-1 and TRBJ1-1; tentatively, D is TRBD1 (5 bases). Germline V gene data show CDR1 as SGHRS and CDR2 as YFSETQ. Trimming shortened V by 3 bases and J by 0 bases, and 9 bases separated the two germline ends. CDR3 length: 14 residues. CDR3 residues: CASSSTALNTEAFF. DNA for the CDR3: TGCGCCAGCAGCTCGACAGCCCTGAACACTGAAGCTTTCTTT. Using reference TRBV5-1 and TRBJ1-1 for the parts outside the CDR3, the full variable domain is KAGVTQTPRYLIKTRGQQVTLSCSPISGHRSVSWYQQTPGQGLQFLFEYFSETQRNKGNFPGRFSGRQFSNSRSEMNVSTLELGDSALYLCASSSTALNTEAFFGQGTRLTVV.

The genes are TRBV18 and TRBJ2-3; D remains unclear. From germline, CDR1 is KGHSH and CDR2 LQKENI. Trimming took off 3 bases at V and 4 bases at J, with 5 bases between the two ends. This CDR3 has 12 residues. The CDR3: CASSPPADTQYF. The CDR3 nucleotides are TGTGCCAGCTCACCGCCGGCAGATACGCAGTATTTT.

The chain recombines TRBV5-4 with TRBJ2-1; possibly TRBD2 for D (7 bases). V lost 3 bases, J lost 6 bases, and 16 bases lay in between. The CDR3 has 15 amino acids. Germline V CDR1 and CDR2: SGHNT, YYREEE (reference sequence). In nucleotides, the CDR3 is TGTGCCAGCAGCTCCCCTCGGGGGGCAGTCAATGAGCAGTTCTTC. It yields the protein CASSSPRGAVNEQFF.

The rearrangement links TRBV29-1 to TRBJ2-6; 10 bases are a match to TRBD1. CDR3 length: 16 residues. V shed 6 bases and J 0 bases; nucleotides not matched to a gene: 5. Germline-derived CDR1 and CDR2 are SQVTM and ANQGSEA. The CDR3 nucleotides read TGCAGCGTCGGACAGGGGGTAAACTCTGGGGCCAACGTCCTGACTTTC. Protein sequence: CSVGQGVNSGANVLTF.

This clone has a handful of counts. J is TRBJ1-2 and V is TRBV4-3; D possibly corresponds to TRBD1 (5 bases). CDR3 size: 14 residues. The germline CDR1 and CDR2 sequences are LGHNA and YSLEER. Between the trimmed V and J ends, which lost 0 bases and 8 bases, there was a span of 13 bases. CDR3 nucleotides: TGCGCCAGCAGCCAAGATCCAGGGTTGGGGGGCTACACCTTC. This translates into CASSQDPGLGGYTF.

The gene calls are TRBV9 and TRBJ2-1; tentatively, D is TRBD2 (5 bases). The germline V gene encodes CDR1 SGDLS and CDR2 YYNGEE. The CDR3 has 13 amino acids. Trimming removed 4 bases at V and 5 bases at J, with 10 bases between. The DNA for the CDR3 is TGTGCCAGCAGCAACCGGGGAAACAATGAGCAGTTCTTC. This codes for CASSNRGNNEQFF.

The chain couples TRBV6-1 to TRBJ2-1, with 9 bases aligning to TRBD2. Germline loops: CDR1 MNHNS, CDR2 SASEGT. The CDR3 is made up of 15 amino acids. Trimming cost V 6 bases and J 5 bases; bases outside gene matches: 8. CDR3 region: CASRMAGGPHNEQFF. The CDR3 DNA follows: TGTGCCAGCAGGATGGCGGGAGGGCCCCACAATGAGCAGTTCTTC.

The chain recombines TRBV10-1 with TRBJ2-1; 11 bases line up with TRBD2. CDR3 length: 15 amino acids. V shed 5 bases, J shed 2 bases, and the junction held 2 bases outside the gene matches. The germline V gene encodes CDR1 WNHNN and CDR2 SYGVQD (reference sequence). The DNA for the CDR3 is TGCGCCAGCAGTTGGACTAGCGGGCCCTACAATGAGCAGTTCTTC. Its protein product is CASSWTSGPYNEQFF.

The V gene is TRBV9, the J gene TRBJ2-7, with 8 bases aligning to TRBD1. The V gene end was trimmed by 0 bases and the J gene end by 3 bases; junction bases not matched to a gene: 5. CDR3 length equals 15 residues. Germline V gives CDR1 SGDLS, CDR2 YYNGEE. DNA of the CDR3: TGTGCCAGCAGCGTAGGGGAGGACAGGGTCTACGAGCAGTACTTC. It encodes CASSVGEDRVYEQYF. Complete variable domain (other parts from reference TRBV9 and TRBJ2-7): DSGVTQTPKHLITATGQRVTLRCSPRSGDLSVYWYQQSLDQGLQFLIQYYNGEERAKGNILERFSAQQFPDLHSELNLSSLELGDSALYFCASSVGEDRVYEQYFGPGTRLTVT.

This clone was observed a handful of times. This chain connects TRBV27 to TRBJ2-6; TRBD1 is a possible D gene (5 bases). CDR1 and CDR2 from the germline V gene are MNHEY and SMNVEV (reference sequence). This CDR3 is 15 amino acids long. V lost 6 bases and J lost 1, with 10 bases in between. CDR3 amino acids: CASRRQGSGANVLTF. The CDR3 nucleotides read TGTGCCAGCAGGCGTCAGGGTTCTGGGGCCAACGTCCTGACTTTC.

This clone has only a few counts. CDR3 protein: CASSQDPGLAGEDGELFF. The CDR3 DNA reads as TGCGCCAGCAGCCAAGACCCGGGACTAGCGGGAGAGGACGGGGAGCTGTTTTTT. This sequence joins TRBV4-1 and TRBJ2-2; TRBD2 matches 14 bases. This CDR3 is built from 18 residues. The germline V gene has CDR1 MGHRA and CDR2 YSYEKL. Trimming cost V 0 bases and J 7 bases; bases outside gene matches: 7.

This rearrangement joins TRBV7-6 to TRBJ1-1; D is uncertain. The CDR3 covers 13 residues. With 5 bases removed from V and 2 bases from J, the gap between germline ends came to 9 bases. CDR1 is SGHVS, CDR2 FNYEAQ, per germline. CDR3: CASSAYINTEAFF. The CDR3 DNA is TGTGCCAGCAGCGCTTACATAAACACTGAAGCTTTCTTT.

This sequence joins TRBV19 and TRBJ2-2; 7 bases are shared with TRBD1. There are 15 residues in the CDR3. The V gene end was trimmed by 7 bases and the J gene end by 4 bases; junction bases not matched to a gene: 9. In germline, CDR1 is LNHDA, CDR2 SQIVND (reference sequence). The CDR3 DNA reads as TGTGCCAGTACCGTGACAGGGATCGGCACCGGGGAGCTGTTTTTT. Translated: CASTVTGIGTGELFF.

The CDR3 loop reads CASSLVQGWYNEQFF. CDR3 DNA sequence: TGCGCCAGCAGCTTGGTGCAGGGGTGGTACAATGAGCAGTTCTTC. The chain links TRBV5-1 to TRBJ2-1; possible D gene TRBD1, 6 bases. CDR1 is SGHRS, CDR2 YFSETQ, per germline. V lost 0 bases and J 4 bases, leaving 11 bases between the germline ends. The CDR3 extends over 15 amino acids.

The chain recombines TRBV7-3 with TRBJ2-7, with 8 bases that match TRBD1. Per germline, CDR1 SGHTA and CDR2 FQGTGA. The CDR3 consists of 14 residues. With V trimmed by 5 bases and J by 1 base, 4 bases remained unmatched. The CDR3 nucleotides read TGTGCCAGCAGCCCGAGACAGGGGTCCTACGAGCAGTACTTC. Its translation: CASSPRQGSYEQYF.